The rows below give T cell receptor beta chains drawn from one sample of a study of T cells in Graves' hyperthyroidism and ophthalmopathy. TCRdb reprocessed the multiplex PCR reads with MiXCR, giving one entry per CDR3 protein. Of about 590,000 distinct CDR3 sequences listed, about a sixth are singletons. What was sequenced was blood. All receptors come from a woman aged 25 to 39 with Graves' hyperthyroidism. CDR3s include the opening cysteine and the closing phenylalanine or tryptophan. D genes are given only for firm matches. Only part of the rows carry a size: once, few, many, or a class if the clone is expanded.

>TRBV10-3|TRBJ2-1|few|TRBD2
CAIRGREGTYNEQFF
>TRBV2|TRBJ2-1|many|TRBD2
CASSEAWGTSYNEQFF
>TRBV20-1|TRBJ2-3|many|TRBD1
CSASKGAGLTDTQYF
>TRBV2|TRBJ1-1|many|-
CASSEGWGPAAFF
>TRBV18|TRBJ2-3|many|-
CASSPQGTASTDTQYF
>TRBV10-3|TRBJ1-2|few|-
CAISGIRGDYGYTF
>TRBV7-9|TRBJ2-1|many|-
CASSVRPQAHNEQFF
>TRBV19|TRBJ1-5|many|TRBD1
CASSSRQGGNQPQHF
>TRBV6-5|TRBJ2-4|-|TRBD2
CASSIRLAGGADIQYF
>TRBV7-2|TRBJ2-4|many|TRBD1
CASSLGQGAGNIQYF
>TRBV20-1|TRBJ2-1|many|-
CTMLGWGNEQFF
>TRBV6-4|TRBJ1-2|-|TRBD1
CASSYLMDRRLLNYGYTF
>TRBV20-1|TRBJ2-7|many|TRBD2
CSASKTTSATYEQYF
>TRBV6-1|TRBJ2-1|-|TRBD2
CASSGFSGRAEQFF
>TRBV27|TRBJ2-7|few|TRBD2
CASSLRASGSTYEQYF
>TRBV18|TRBJ2-7|few|-
CASSRFGVSVEQYF
>TRBV19|TRBJ2-1|many|-
CASSRTELGEQFF
>TRBV20-1|TRBJ2-7|many|-
CSAPIGVVGTYEQYF
>TRBV29-1|TRBJ1-1|few|TRBD1
CSVVTGGAMNTEAFF
>TRBV29-1|TRBJ2-1|-|-
CSVDLLAITVVQFF
>TRBV12-3/TRBV12-4|TRBJ2-1|many|-
CASSLIGNEQFF
>TRBV20-1|TRBJ2-2|many|-
CSASPGQNTGELFF
>TRBV27|TRBJ1-2|-|TRBD1
CASRTGLAGYTF
>TRBV7-9|TRBJ2-1|few|-
CASSADEQFF
>TRBV10-3|TRBJ1-5|once|TRBD1
CAISEGSGGTANQPQHF
>TRBV27|TRBJ2-7|-|-
CASTPRDPTNEQYF
>TRBV30|TRBJ1-5|many|-
CAWSVTQGTQPQHF
>TRBV15|TRBJ2-5|many|-
CATSRTGGSGETQYF
>TRBV7-3|TRBJ2-2|many|TRBD2
CASSLVGGSGRAHTGELFF
>TRBV7-9|TRBJ2-7|few|-
CASSAKLASSYEQYF
>TRBV7-8|TRBJ2-1|many|TRBD1
CASSWTGSSYNEQFF
>TRBV3-1|TRBJ1-2|few|-
CASSQAQPALGRPFYGYTF
>TRBV6-2/TRBV6-3|TRBJ1-5|many|-
CASSRGSSQPQHF
>TRBV9|TRBJ1-1|many|-
CASSVAGSGVGGATEAFF
>TRBV27|TRBJ2-7|many|-
CASSLALPYEQYF
>TRBV12-3/TRBV12-4|TRBJ2-1|many|-
CASSARQGGAYNEQFF
>TRBV10-3|TRBJ1-1|-|TRBD1
CAISEEGAGAFF
>TRBV5-1|TRBJ2-7|many|TRBD2
CASSSGLAGGQSEQYF
>TRBV11-2|TRBJ1-2|many|-
CASRAGEAGYTF
>TRBV20-1|TRBJ2-7|many|-
CSARSGTLAYEQYF